This entry is about one T cell receptor beta chain. TCRdb's table, derived via immunoSEQ multiplex PCR, lists solely in-frame clones and lacks some. The sample has 200,000 to 250,000 clones; 83% are singletons. The sample comes from a study of blood T cell repertoires in COVID-19. The germline V and J ends were trimmed by 3 bases and 8 bases, with 13 bases remaining between them. The germline V gene encodes CDR1 LNHDA and CDR2 SQIVND (reference sequence). CDR3 size: 13 residues. This receptor was taken from a woman in her 50s who had been exposed to COVID-19. The chain employs TRBV19 and TRBJ1-1; D possibly corresponds to TRBD1 (6 bases). Sequencing input: PBMCs or T cells enriched from blood (not recorded which). The CDR3 is CASSIRGGLEAFF. For the CDR3, the DNA is TGTGCCAGTAGTATTAGGGGGGGACTGGAAGCTTTCTTT.